These 21 T cell receptor beta chains share one sample of origin, sequenced in a study of CXCR4 blockade with PD-1 therapy in pancreatic cancer. The protocol was immunoSEQ multiplex PCR, while the TCRdb copy is restricted to in-frame clones and leaves out a portion. The sample contains about 15,000 clones, roughly 72% of which appear only once. The specimen sequenced was tumor tissue. The receptors were sampled from a human donor with pancreatic ductal adenocarcinoma.

The chain links TRBV22-1 to TRBJ2-1; the DNA was not used to check the table's D call, TRBD2. TRBV22-1 is an annotated pseudogene. The CDR3 runs 14 residues. The CDR3 here is CASRGTSRYNEQFF. CDR3 DNA sequence: TGTGCCAGCAGAGGGACTAGCCGATACAATGAGCAGTTCTTC.

V usage is TRBV29-1 and J usage is TRBJ1-2, with TRBD1 as a possible D gene (5 bases). The CDR3 is 13 residues long. Germline V gene lookup returns CDR1 SQVTM and CDR2 ANQGSEA. Trimming removed 1 base at V and 6 bases at J, with 12 bases between. The CDR3 region is CSVEVNQGDGYTF. The CDR3 region has the DNA TGCAGCGTTGAAGTAAACCAGGGAGATGGCTACACCTTC.

This rearrangement joins TRBV30 to TRBJ2-2, with D possibly TRBD2 on 5 matching bases. The CDR3 loop spans 11 amino acids. Germline CDR1 reads GTSNPN; CDR2 reads SVGIG (reference sequence). The CDR3: CGRRRTGELFF. In nucleotides, the CDR3 is TGTGGGCGGAGGCGAACCGGGGAGCTGTTTTTT.

The V call is TRBV18, the J call TRBJ1-1; maybe TRBD1 (5 bases). Trimming cost V 4 bases and J 6 bases, with 18 bases left between them. Germline CDR1 is KGHSH and CDR2 is LQKENI. This CDR3 comprises 15 residues. CDR3 DNA sequence: TGTGCCAGCTCACGTCCGGGACTCCCCAACGCTGAAGCTTTCTTT. Protein product: CASSRPGLPNAEAFF.

The chain joins TRBV9 to TRBJ2-1, with 7 bases that match TRBD1. There are 14 residues in the CDR3. CDR1 and CDR2 from the germline V gene are SGDLS and YYNGEE. V was pared by 4 bases and J by 8 bases, with 9 bases of the junction left unmatched. The CDR3 spells CASSLDRAGDEQFF. For the CDR3, the DNA is TGTGCCAGCAGCCTCGACAGGGCTGGCGATGAGCAGTTCTTC. Drawing the rest from reference TRBV9 and TRBJ2-1, the complete variable domain is DSGVTQTPKHLITATGQRVTLRCSPRSGDLSVYWYQQSLDQGLQFLIQYYNGEERAKGNILERFSAQQFPDLHSELNLSSLELGDSALYFCASSLDRAGDEQFFGPGTRLTVL.

Of note for this clone: The final CDR3 position lacks the conserved phenylalanine or tryptophan, pointing to a likely read error. The DNA is omitted, as the CDR3 cannot be located on it reliably, and the CDR3 follows TCRdb's listing. The J gene is TRBJ1-2, the V gene TRBV23-1; the table assigns TRBD1, which was not confirmed against the DNA. TRBV23-1 is an ORF for which the function is uncertain. The CDR3 is 23 amino acids long, termini counted. The CDR3 here is CASSQRPPRDSRSENRGGYTFGR.

The V gene is TRBV19, the J gene TRBJ1-2, with D perhaps TRBD1 (5 bases). Trimming pared 3 bases from V and 5 bases from J, leaving 13 bases between. The CDR3 loop spans 14 amino acids. CDR1 is LNHDA and CDR2 is SQIVND in the germline V gene (reference sequence). The CDR3 spells CASSIFYDSYGYTF. The CDR3 DNA sequence: TGTGCCAGTAGTATCTTCTACGACAGTTATGGCTACACCTTC. The whole variable domain, filled in from reference TRBV19 and TRBJ1-2, reads DGGITQSPKYLFRKEGQNVTLSCEQNLNHDAMYWYRQDPGQGLRLIYYSQIVNDFQKGDIAEGYSVSREKKESFPLTVTSAQKNPTAFYLCASSIFYDSYGYTFGSGTRLTVV.

This clone is large (0.1 to 1%). The V and J genes are TRBV15 and TRBJ1-5, with 10 bases matching TRBD1. The CDR3 contains 16 residues. J gave up 5 bases and V 6 bases, and 10 bases lay outside the gene matches. CDR1 and CDR2 (germline): LNHNV, YYDKDF (reference sequence). The chain's CDR3 is CATRATGGFTHQPQHF. DNA of the CDR3: TGTGCCACCAGGGCGACAGGGGGCTTTACGCATCAGCCCCAGCATTTT.

This clone was seen only once. J is TRBJ1-1 and V is TRBV4-1; D gene uncertain. In germline, CDR1 is MGHRA, CDR2 YSYEKL. The CDR3 runs 14 residues. Trimming took off 4 bases at V and 2 bases at J, with 11 bases between the two ends. The CDR3 loop is CASSPGIFNTEAFF. In nucleotides, the CDR3 is TGCGCCAGCAGCCCCGGGATATTTAACACTGAAGCTTTCTTT.

The chain is built from TRBV28 and TRBJ1-1; 9 bases are a match to TRBD1. The CDR3 totals 17 residues. Trimming at V came to 5 bases and at J to 2 bases, leaving 12 bases not matched to a gene. Germline V gene lookup returns CDR1 MDHEN and CDR2 SYDVKM. The CDR3 is CASSLYRGLGSNTEAFF. CDR3 nucleotides: TGTGCCAGCAGTCTATACAGGGGGCTTGGGTCAAACACTGAAGCTTTCTTT.

V usage is TRBV28 and J usage is TRBJ2-7; the D call may be TRBD1 or TRBD2 (5 bases each). From germline, CDR1 is MDHEN and CDR2 SYDVKM. Trimming shortened V by 1 base and J by 4 bases, and 11 bases separated the two germline ends. The CDR3 runs to 14 residues. The CDR3 DNA sequence: TGTGCCAGCAGTTTATCCGGGGCCGGATACGAGCAGTACTTC. This codes for CASSLSGAGYEQYF.

This chain joins TRBV19 and TRBJ2-7; no reliable D call. The germline V gene encodes CDR1 LNHDA and CDR2 SQIVND (reference sequence). V gave up 3 bases and J gave up 1 base, with 10 bases separating them. The CDR3 contains 14 residues. CDR3 in DNA: TGTGCCAGTAGTATGAAAAGGTTTTCCTACGAGCAGTACTTC. Its protein product is CASSMKRFSYEQYF.

The rearrangement uses TRBV19 and TRBJ2-2; 15 nucleotides align to TRBD2. CDR3 length equals 20 residues. In germline, CDR1 is LNHDA, CDR2 SQIVND (reference sequence). V shed 4 bases, J shed 1 base, and the junction held 10 bases outside the gene matches. The CDR3, as DNA: TGTGCCAGTAGTACCCGGACTAGCGGGAGGGCCCTGGTGAACACCGGGGAGCTGTTTTTT. Its translation is CASSTRTSGRALVNTGELFF.

The chain employs TRBV29-1 and TRBJ2-1; tentatively, D is TRBD2 (5 bases). The ends were cut back, 6 bases at V and 1 base at J, with 13 bases in the middle. The CDR3 extends over 14 amino acids. Germline V lookup: CDR1 SQVTM, CDR2 ANQGSEA. CDR3 coding DNA: TGCAGCGTAGCTTTTGGGAGATCCTACAATGAGCAGTTCTTC. Translating it yields CSVAFGRSYNEQFF.

V usage is TRBV28 and J usage is TRBJ1-5; unclear D gene. V lost 3 bases and J 2 bases, leaving 11 bases between the germline ends. The germline V gene encodes CDR1 MDHEN and CDR2 SYDVKM. This CDR3 contains 15 residues. CDR3 in DNA: TGTGCCAGCAGTTTCGGCGCCGCCGGCAATCAGCCCCAGCATTTT. Translated: CASSFGAAGNQPQHF.

Only a few counts were recorded for this clone. The chain links TRBV7-6 to TRBJ1-1; D possibly corresponds to TRBD1 (5 bases). Per the germline V gene, CDR1 is SGHVS and CDR2 is FNYEAQ. The CDR3 contains 16 residues. Trimming cost V 5 bases and J 3 bases, with 19 bases left between them. CDR3 residues: CASSGGGMGAYTEAFF. The CDR3 region has the DNA TGTGCCAGCAGCGGGGGGGGGATGGGTGCTTACACTGAAGCTTTCTTT. The complete variable domain, with remaining parts taken from reference TRBV7-6 and TRBJ1-1, reads GAGVSQSPRYKVTKRGQDVALRCDPISGHVSLYWYRQALGQGPEFLTYFNYEAQQDKSGLPNDRFSAERPEGSISTLTIQRTEQRDSAMYRCASSGGGMGAYTEAFFGQGTRLTVV.

V usage is TRBV15 and J usage is TRBJ2-3; TRBD2 matches 11 bases. Germline loops: CDR1 LNHNV, CDR2 YYDKDF (reference sequence). This CDR3 has 19 residues. Trimming removed 3 bases from V and 1 base from J; junction bases left unmatched: 12. This CDR3 is CATSRPTSGSLPGTDTQYF. The CDR3 DNA reads TGTGCCACCAGCAGGCCCACTAGCGGGAGTCTCCCCGGCACAGATACGCAGTATTTT.

About this clone itself: In the same sample, other DNA sequences code for this CDR3. The chain joins TRBV15 to TRBJ1-4; D is undetermined. Germline CDR1 LNHNV, CDR2 YYDKDF (reference sequence). Trimming took off 0 bases at V and 5 bases at J, with 7 bases between the two ends. This CDR3 has 14 amino acids. The CDR3 sequence is CATSRDRGNEKLFF. The DNA of the CDR3 is TGTGCCACCAGCAGAGATCGAGGAAATGAAAAACTGTTTTTT.

About this clone: Other DNA sequences in this sample translate to the same CDR3. The chain recombines TRBV19 with TRBJ2-5, with TRBD1 matching 9 bases. V shed 6 bases, J shed 3 bases, and the junction held 2 bases outside the gene matches. The CDR3 has 13 residues. The germline gives CDR1 LNHDA, CDR2 SQIVND (reference sequence). The CDR3 protein is CASSRDREETQYF. Written as DNA, the CDR3 is TGTGCCAGTAGCCGGGACAGGGAAGAGACCCAGTACTTC.

The rearrangement links TRBV29-1 to TRBJ1-3; D uncertain. V was shortened by 4 bases and J by 0 bases, with 13 bases between the two germline ends. Germline V CDR1 and CDR2: SQVTM, ANQGSEA. This CDR3 spans 15 amino acids. The CDR3 sequence: CSVVDPESSGNTIYF. The CDR3 coding sequence is TGCAGCGTTGTGGACCCAGAGAGCTCTGGAAACACCATATATTTT.

This clone was recorded a few times. V usage is TRBV6-8 and J usage is TRBJ1-2; 9 nucleotides align to TRBD1. Trimming took 5 bases from V and 3 from J; bases not matched to a gene: 7. CDR3 length equals 15 residues. In germline, CDR1 is MNHGY, CDR2 SAAAGT. The CDR3: CASSTRDRVDYGYTF. The DNA for the CDR3 is TGTGCCAGCAGTACCCGGGACAGGGTTGACTATGGCTACACCTTC.